This T cell receptor beta chain derives from a study of cytomegalovirus exposure and HLA in healthy donors. Germline V gene sequence: CDR1 MNHNS, CDR2 SASEGT. The CDR3 loop spans 12 amino acids. Trimming took off 4 bases at V and 6 bases at J, with 9 bases between the two ends. In its sample, this clone was seen a few times. The PCR employed 60 Vbeta primers together with 13 Jbeta primers. Generated by immunoSEQ multiplex PCR, the TCRdb table keeps only in-frame clones and is missing some. This sample yields roughly 70,000 clones, of which just under 75% are seen a single time; approximately 10% belongs to the top ten.

The sample comprised PBMCs. The receptor comes from a human donor in good health. The gene calls are TRBV6-1 and TRBJ1-2; weak D call: TRBD1 (5 bases). The CDR3 DNA sequence: TGTGCCAGCAGTGTCTGGGGGGATGGCTACACCTTC. Residues: CASSVWGDGYTF.